This record concerns one TCR beta chain sequence. The sample originates from a study of blood T cell repertoires in COVID-19. In the study overall: Acute and convalescent COVID-19 samples came from the United States, Italy and Spain. T cells, B-cell-depleted T cells, or PBMCs provided the cDNA or gDNA that served as material.

Original data processing: Amplification of reference gene primers provided the estimated nucleated cell counts. Data came from immunoSEQ multiplex PCR; TCRdb stores just in-frame clones and leaves some out. V, J and clone size are those of that table, while D and trimming were read from the DNA. This sample carries about 170,000 clones, around nine tenths of them seen once, and the ten largest clones take around 3.5%. Trimming pared 4 bases from V and 6 bases from J, leaving 15 bases between. Looked up from germline, CDR1 is LGHDT and CDR2 is YNNKEL (reference sequence). This CDR3 is 15 amino acids long.

The chain combines TRBV3-1 (or the pseudogene TRBV3-2) with TRBJ2-2, with D possibly TRBD2 on 6 matching bases. The material sequenced was peripheral blood. The source is a man between 18 and 35 years old with active or convalescent COVID-19. CDR3: CASSLAGTHSGELFF. CDR3 nucleotide sequence: TGTGCCAGCAGCCTGGCGGGGACCCACTCCGGGGAGCTGTTTTTT.